These T cell receptor beta chains were read from a single sample in a study of beta chain features in type 1 diabetes. TCRdb's table, derived via immunoSEQ multiplex PCR, lists solely in-frame clones and lacks some. Of over 500,000 clones listed, around 15% are singletons. Sequencing was carried out using naive CD4+ T cells from blood. The receptors stem from a young man in good health. The CDR3 runs from the conserved cysteine through the conserved F or W. Fields, in order: D gene, J gene, clone size, CDR3 length, V gene, CDR3 DNA, CDR3 protein. A D gene is named only where the DNA matches it firmly. Clone size, where shown, is once, few, many, or a class for clones that have expanded.

>NA|TRBJ2-5|NA|13|TRBV7-2
TGTGCCAGCAGCTTCTCATCGGGAGAGACCCAGTACTTC
CASSFSSGETQYF
>TRBD1|TRBJ2-3|NA|12|TRBV2
TGTGCCAGCAGGGACAGGGCATATACGCAGTATTTT
CASRDRAYTQYF
>NA|TRBJ2-2|NA|15|TRBV7-7
TGTGCCAGCAGCTTAGCGGGAGATAGGACCGGGGAGCTGTTTTTT
CASSLAGDRTGELFF
>TRBD2|TRBJ2-3|few|16|TRBV7-3
TGTGCCAGCTCCGGGGGAGGGCCCGGATTCGCAGATACGCAGTATTTT
CASSGGGPGFADTQYF
>NA|TRBJ2-4|few|16|TRBV28
TGTGCCAGCAGCCCCCCACAGGGTATGGCCAAAAACATTCAGTACTTC
CASSPPQGMAKNIQYF
>NA|TRBJ2-7|NA|16|TRBV6-5
TGTGCCAGCAGTTACTCGGGCAGGGATCGGTCCTACGAGCAGTACTTC
CASSYSGRDRSYEQYF
>NA|TRBJ2-3|few|12|TRBV7-2
TGTGCCAGCACCCCCTCACGGGATACGCAGTATTTT
CASTPSRDTQYF
>NA|TRBJ1-6|few|15|TRBV7-9
TGTGCCAGCAGCCGAAATAACCCCTCAGATTCACCCCTCCACTTT
CASSRNNPSDSPLHF
>NA|TRBJ2-7|NA|11|TRBV30
TGTGCCTGGACGGGTCGGAGCGAGCAGTACTTC
CAWTGRSEQYF
>NA|TRBJ2-1|NA|11|TRBV28
TGTGCCAGCAGTCAGGGATTTGTTCGGTTCTTC
CASSQGFVRFF
>TRBD1|TRBJ2-2|NA|15|TRBV18
TGTGCCAGCTCACTTTCCGGGACAGGGGACCGGGAGCTGTTTTTT
CASSLSGTGDRELFF
>NA|TRBJ2-7|few|14|TRBV28
TGTGCCAGCAGTCCTAGGGGGCGCGGGGACGAGCAGTACTTC
CASSPRGRGDEQYF
>NA|TRBJ2-7|few|12|TRBV28
TGTGCCAGCAGTTTAATTGCACGGGAGCAGTACTTC
CASSLIAREQYF
>TRBD2|TRBJ2-3|NA|15|TRBV19
TGTGCCAGTAGTATCGGACTAGCGGGAGCCGATACGCAGTATTTT
CASSIGLAGADTQYF
>NA|TRBJ2-5|NA|13|TRBV7-2
TGTGCCAGCAGCGGTCAGTGGGCCGCTGCCCAGTACTTC
CASSGQWAAAQYF
>NA|TRBJ1-2|few|14|TRBV6-5
TGTGCCAGCAGGCTGGGGCAGACTAACTATGGCTACACCTTC
CASRLGQTNYGYTF
>TRBD1|TRBJ1-4|NA|15|TRBV2
TGTGCCAGCAGAATTGAGACAGGGCGGAATGAAAAACTGTTTTTT
CASRIETGRNEKLFF
>TRBD1|TRBJ2-7|NA|15|TRBV5-1
TGCGCCAGCAGCTTGGGCCCGGGACAGCACTACGAGCAGTACTTC
CASSLGPGQHYEQYF
>TRBD1|TRBJ1-1|few|16|TRBV7-2
TGTGCCAGCAGCTTTAAAGGGACAGGGAGGAACACTGAAGCTTTCTTT
CASSFKGTGRNTEAFF
>NA|TRBJ1-4|NA|16|TRBV9
TGTGCCAGCAGCGTAGCCGGGTGGCGGGACGGGGAAAAACTGTTTTTT
CASSVAGWRDGEKLFF
>NA|TRBJ1-1|NA|11|TRBV28
TGTGCCAGCTTGGGGATCACTGAAGCTTTCTTT
CASLGITEAFF
>NA|TRBJ2-1|few|15|TRBV11-2
TGTGCCAGCAGCTTAGTAGGAGCTCCCTACAATGAGCAGTTCTTC
CASSLVGAPYNEQFF
>NA|TRBJ2-7|few|12|TRBV7-3
TGTGCCAGCAGCTTAACCGGCTACGAGCAGTACTTC
CASSLTGYEQYF
>NA|TRBJ1-2|NA|13|TRBV7-8
TGTGCCAGCAGCCCAGCTGGGACCTATGGCTACACCTTC
CASSPAGTYGYTF
>NA|TRBJ2-7|NA|15|TRBV4-2
TGTGCCAGCAGCCAAACGGCCTTGTCCCACTACGAGCAGTACTTC
CASSQTALSHYEQYF
>TRBD1|TRBJ2-5|NA|14|TRBV6-1
TGTGCCAGCAGAAAATCGGGACAGGGAGAGACCCAGTACTTC
CASRKSGQGETQYF
>NA|TRBJ1-3|NA|14|TRBV28
TGTGCCAGCAGTCCCGGGACCCTGGGAAACACCATATATTTT
CASSPGTLGNTIYF
>NA|TRBJ2-1|many|13|TRBV4-3
TGCGCCAGCAGCCAAGATACAGGGAGTGAGCAGTTCTTC
CASSQDTGSEQFF
>NA|TRBJ1-3|NA|14|TRBV30
TGTGCCTGGAGTGTCGGGCTTCGTGGAAACACCATATATTTT
CAWSVGLRGNTIYF
>NA|TRBJ2-7|NA|15|TRBV7-2
TGTGCCAGCAGCTTAGTCCCAGGGAGTAGGAACGAGCAGTACTTC
CASSLVPGSRNEQYF
>NA|TRBJ1-2|NA|16|TRBV10-3
TGTGCCATCAGTGAGTCGGACAGCAAAGCTATGGCCCGCTACACCTTC
CAISESDSKAMARYTF
>TRBD1|TRBJ2-3|few|14|TRBV5-1
TGCGCCAGCAGCGGAGGGACAGGGACAGATACGCAGTATTTT
CASSGGTGTDTQYF
>NA|TRBJ1-2|few|12|TRBV19
TGTGCCAGTAGTGGGAGGGAGAACGGCTACACCTTC
CASSGRENGYTF
>TRBD1|TRBJ1-1|NA|13|TRBV10-3
TGTGCCATCAGTCAGGACAGGGGGCTTAAAGCTTTCTTT
CAISQDRGLKAFF
>NA|TRBJ2-2|few|15|TRBV5-4
TGTGCCAGCAGCTTGGTAAAGGAGGCCACCGGGGAGCTGTTTTTT
CASSLVKEATGELFF
>TRBD1|TRBJ2-6|NA|21|TRBV4-3
TGCGCCAGCAGCCAAGATAATTTGGCCAGGGGGCTTTACTCTGGGGCCAACGTCCTGACTTTC
CASSQDNLARGLYSGANVLTF
>NA|TRBJ1-2|few|11|TRBV7-2
TGTGCCAGCAGCGTAAACTATGGCTACACCTTC
CASSVNYGYTF
>NA|TRBJ2-5|NA|13|TRBV11-3
TGTGCCAGCAGCTCCGGACGTCAAGAGACCCAGTACTTC
CASSSGRQETQYF
>NA|TRBJ1-5|NA|15|TRBV4-1
TGCGCCAGCAGCCAAGATTTGGGGGGGCATCAGCCCCAGCATTTT
CASSQDLGGHQPQHF
>NA|TRBJ2-7|few|14|TRBV28
TGTGCCAGCAGTGTGGGCCTATCCTCCTACGAGCAGTACTTC
CASSVGLSSYEQYF
>NA|TRBJ2-6|NA|14|TRBV6-4
TGTGCCAGCAGTGACAACTCTGGGGCCAACGTCCTGACTTTC
CASSDNSGANVLTF
>TRBD2|TRBJ2-2|NA|15|TRBV7-3
TGTGCCAGCACCACGGGACTAGCTTTCACCGGGGAGCTGTTTTTT
CASTTGLAFTGELFF
>NA|TRBJ2-7|few|19|TRBV23-1
TGCGCCAGCAGTCAATCGATTGGGAACTCGTCGGGCACGACCTACGAGCAGTACTTC
CASSQSIGNSSGTTYEQYF
>TRBD2|TRBJ2-1|NA|15|TRBV18
TGTGCCAGCTCATCGGCTAGCGGGAGTATGTATGAGCAGTTCTTC
CASSSASGSMYEQFF
>NA|TRBJ2-6|NA|16|TRBV7-3
TGTGCCAGCGCTTCTGACGGGAGCTCTGGGGCCAACGTCCTGACTTTC
CASASDGSSGANVLTF
>NA|TRBJ2-2|NA|16|TRBV13
TGTGCCAGCAGCTCCCGGATGAAGTTGGGAACCGGGGAGCTGTTTTTT
CASSSRMKLGTGELFF
>TRBD1|TRBJ2-1|few|16|TRBV9
TGTGCCAGCAGCGGCCGACAGGGCGGTTCGATTAATGAGCAGTTCTTC
CASSGRQGGSINEQFF
>NA|TRBJ2-2|NA|17|TRBV25-1
TGTGCCAGCAGTGAAGTCCCCGGGACACTAAACACCGGGGAGCTGTTTTTT
CASSEVPGTLNTGELFF
>TRBD1|TRBJ1-5|few|14|TRBV2
TGTGCCAGCAGCCCGGGACAGGGGCCTCAGCCCCAGCATTTT
CASSPGQGPQPQHF
>NA|TRBJ2-1|few|16|TRBV28
TGTGCCAGCAGTTTAAGTGGTGACGGGGGGCGGAATGAGCAGTTCTTC
CASSLSGDGGRNEQFF
>NA|TRBJ1-2|NA|13|TRBV7-2
TGTGCCAGCAGCCCACAGTCTAACTATGGCTACACCTTC
CASSPQSNYGYTF
>NA|TRBJ2-5|few|15|TRBV27
TGTGCCACCACCACTTGGAGGGGGGACAAAGAGACCCAGTACTTC
CATTTWRGDKETQYF
>TRBD1|TRBJ1-1|NA|14|TRBV2
TGTGCCAGCAGTGAGTCGACAGGGCGAACTGAAGCTTTCTTT
CASSESTGRTEAFF
>TRBD1|TRBJ1-4|NA|16|TRBV18
TGTGCCAGCTCACCAAAGTTCGACAGGGCTAATGAAAAACTGTTTTTT
CASSPKFDRANEKLFF
>NA|TRBJ1-5|few|13|TRBV6-6
TGTGCCAGCAGCCCGGGAGTCCTAACGGCCCAGCATTTT
CASSPGVLTAQHF
>TRBD1|TRBJ2-4|NA|16|TRBV11-2
TGTGCCAGCAGCATTGACAGGGGCCTAGCCAAAAACATTCAGTACTTC
CASSIDRGLAKNIQYF
>NA|TRBJ2-6|NA|15|TRBV27
TGTGCCAGCAGTAGCGCAGGGACTGGGGCCAACGTCCTGACTTTC
CASSSAGTGANVLTF
>NA|TRBJ2-3|NA|13|TRBV9
TGTGCCAGCAGCGTAGTGAGCACAGATACGCAGTATTTT
CASSVVSTDTQYF
>TRBD1|TRBJ1-6|few|16|TRBV27
TGTGCCAGCAGCCTGACAGGGCGAGACTTTAATTCACCCCTCCACTTT
CASSLTGRDFNSPLHF